The 26 T cell receptor beta chains reported below all come from one sample, sequenced in a study of PD-1 blockade in classical Hodgkin lymphoma. Libraries were prepared by immunoSEQ multiplex PCR; TCRdb keeps only in-frame clonotypes and omits some of them. The sample records 20,000 to 30,000 clones, approximately 67% being singletons. Each patient experienced a relapse that followed autologous stem cell transplantation, and brentuximab vedotin exposure varied. Sequenced material: peripheral blood mononuclear cells (PBMCs), taken before the second cycle of nivolumab. The receptors originated from a human donor with classical Hodgkin lymphoma.

The J gene is TRBJ2-7, the V gene TRBV5-1; a possible D gene is TRBD2 (6 bases). Germline V gene lookup returns CDR1 SGHRS and CDR2 YFSETQ. This CDR3 region has 14 residues. V was cut by 2 bases and J by 6 bases, with 15 bases left in between. CDR3 amino acids: CASSFAGRLGEQYF. CDR3 coding DNA: TGCGCCAGCAGCTTTGCCGGGAGACTGGGCGAGCAGTACTTC.

J is TRBJ2-3 and V is TRBV30; D gene uncertain. The CDR3 spans 12 residues. The V gene lost 5 bases and the J gene lost 6 bases, with 12 bases spanning the gap. Per germline, CDR1 GTSNPN and CDR2 SVGIG (reference sequence). CDR3 DNA sequence: TGTGCCTGGTTCCGAGGTCCGGATACGCAGTATTTT. Its translation is CAWFRGPDTQYF.

The chain employs TRBV5-6 and TRBJ1-2; D uncertain. CDR1 and CDR2 from the germline V gene are SGHDT and YYEEEE. Trimming removed 0 bases from V and 2 bases from J, with 5 bases in between. The CDR3 sequence is 13 residues long. The CDR3 protein is CASSLGGNYGYTF. In DNA form, the CDR3 reads TGTGCCAGCAGCTTGGGAGGGAACTATGGCTACACCTTC.

This clone was seen only a few times. V and J are TRBV10-3 and TRBJ2-7; possibly TRBD1 for D (5 bases). This CDR3 has 13 residues. Germline CDR1 reads ENHRY; CDR2 reads SYGVKD. Trimming shortened V by 7 bases and J by 5 bases, and 15 bases separated the two germline ends. CDR3: CAINRGPGDEQYF. The CDR3 nucleotides read TGTGCCATCAATAGGGGCCCGGGTGACGAGCAGTACTTC.

The gene calls are TRBV25-1 and TRBJ2-7; unclear D gene. There are 12 residues in the CDR3. V lost 6 bases, J lost 0 bases, and 6 bases lay in between. Per the germline V gene, CDR1 is MGHDK and CDR2 is SYGVNS. CDR3 bases: TGTGCCAGCAGAGAGGCCTCCTACGAGCAGTACTTC. It codes for CASREASYEQYF.

The chain recombines TRBV27 with TRBJ1-1, with D perhaps TRBD1 (6 bases). The V end was cut by 5 bases, the J end by 6 bases, with 19 bases between. This CDR3 region has 15 residues. CDR1 is MNHEY and CDR2 is SMNVEV in the germline V gene (reference sequence). The CDR3 bases are TGTGCCAGCAGTCCTCTACGACAGGCCGGGCCTGAAGCTTTCTTT. It translates to CASSPLRQAGPEAFF.

The chain carries TRBV2 and TRBJ2-7, with TRBD2 matching 11 bases. After removal of 6 bases from V and 2 bases from J, the junction contained 6 bases not matched to a gene. This CDR3 has 15 residues. Germline CDR1 reads SNHLY; CDR2 reads FYNNEI. CDR3 sequence reads: CASRTGLAVAYEQYF. Written as DNA, the CDR3 is TGTGCCAGCAGAACGGGACTAGCGGTTGCCTACGAGCAGTACTTC.

The rearrangement joins TRBV4-3 to TRBJ2-5; TRBD1 matches at 9 bases. CDR1 and CDR2 (germline): LGHNA, YSLEER. The CDR3 runs to 16 residues. V was pared by 3 bases and J by 2 bases, with 7 bases of the junction left unmatched. CDR3 nucleotides: TGCGCCAGCAGCCAGTGGAGGACAGGGGAACAAGAGACCCAGTACTTC. The encoded protein is CASSQWRTGEQETQYF.

This clone qualifies as medium-sized. The chain is built from TRBV27 and TRBJ1-1, with 8 nucleotides matching TRBD1. V was pared by 2 bases and J by 4 bases, with 3 bases of the junction left unmatched. This CDR3 region has 14 residues. Germline V gene lookup returns CDR1 MNHEY and CDR2 SMNVEV (reference sequence). CDR3: CASSLAGGPTEAFF. The DNA for the CDR3 is TGTGCCAGCAGTTTAGCAGGGGGCCCCACTGAAGCTTTCTTT.

J is TRBJ1-1 and V is TRBV7-3; D might be TRBD1 (6 bases). Trimming pared 2 bases from V and 2 bases from J, leaving 9 bases between. The CDR3 contains 14 residues. In germline, CDR1 is SGHTA, CDR2 FQGTGA. The DNA of the CDR3 is TGTGCCAGCAGCTTACTAGGGGGTAACACTGAAGCTTTCTTT. This codes for CASSLLGGNTEAFF.

The CDR3: CASSIDGGRDTGELFF. CDR3 coding DNA: TGTGCCAGTAGTATAGACGGAGGGAGAGACACCGGGGAGCTGTTTTTT. The chain combines TRBV19 with TRBJ2-2; tentatively, D is TRBD2 (6 bases). Trimming removed 0 bases from V and 3 bases from J, with 11 bases in between. Germline-derived CDR1 and CDR2 are LNHDA and SQIVND (reference sequence). The length of the CDR3 is 16 residues.

The chain uses TRBV5-1 and TRBJ1-2; the D is unclear. V shed 4 bases and J shed 7 bases, with 14 bases lying between them. The CDR3 loop spans 13 amino acids. Germline V gives CDR1 SGHRS, CDR2 YFSETQ. CDR3 DNA: TGCGCCAGCAGCGGGGTCTTGGACTCTGGCTACACCTTC. Its translation is CASSGVLDSGYTF.

A few counts support this clone. V and J are TRBV19 and TRBJ2-2, with TRBD2 matching 8 bases. This CDR3 is built from 17 residues. V shed 7 bases and J 4 bases; nucleotides not matched to a gene: 14. Germline CDR1 reads LNHDA; CDR2 reads SQIVND (reference sequence). The CDR3 reads CASTTTGGGGSTGELFF. The CDR3 DNA reads as TGTGCCAGTACCACCACCGGGGGCGGGGGGTCCACCGGGGAGCTGTTTTTT.

The CDR3 here is CAMQGAFNTEAFF. The CDR3 DNA sequence: TGTGCCATGCAGGGGGCCTTCAACACTGAAGCTTTCTTT. The chain combines TRBV10-3 with TRBJ1-1; TRBD1 matches at 8 bases. V lost 9 bases, J lost 2 bases, and 5 bases stayed unmatched. The CDR3 is 13 residues long. Germline CDR1 is ENHRY and CDR2 is SYGVKD.

This clone was counted only a few times. CDR3 loop: CSVAGGDYGYTF. As DNA, the CDR3 is TGCAGCGTTGCAGGGGGCGACTATGGCTACACCTTC. This sequence joins TRBV29-1 and TRBJ1-2; 8 positions match TRBD1. The CDR3 totals 12 residues. V lost 4 bases and J lost 3; bases outside the gene matches: 1. Per the germline V gene, CDR1 is SQVTM and CDR2 is ANQGSEA.

This chain connects TRBV6-5 to TRBJ2-3; D remains unclear. This CDR3 is built from 14 residues. Germline CDR1 reads MNHEY; CDR2 reads SVGAGI. Between the trimmed V and J ends, which lost 6 bases and 0 bases, there was a span of 10 bases. The CDR3: CASREFSSTDTQYF. For the CDR3, the DNA is TGTGCCAGCAGAGAATTTTCTAGCACAGATACGCAGTATTTT.

This CDR3 is CASSRVGGAPDTQYF. The DNA of the CDR3 is TGTGCCAGCAGCCGGGTAGGGGGGGCCCCAGATACGCAGTATTTT. The V gene is TRBV7-6, the J gene TRBJ2-3, with D possibly matching TRBD2 (7 bases). Germline assignment: CDR1 SGHVS and CDR2 FNYEAQ. The V and J ends lost 5 bases and 4 bases respectively, with 16 bases between them. This CDR3 has 15 amino acids.

The chain joins TRBV5-8 to TRBJ2-4; TRBD2 agrees at 7 bases. The CDR3 loop spans 13 amino acids. V was pared by 5 bases and J by 4 bases, with 3 bases of the junction left unmatched. Germline assignment: CDR1 SGHTS and CDR2 YDEGEE. The CDR3 region is CASRTGRKNIQYF. CDR3 sequence (DNA): TGTGCCAGCAGAACCGGGAGGAAAAACATTCAGTACTTC.

This clone was seen a few times. The chain carries TRBV30 and TRBJ1-1, with TRBD1 matching 8 bases. This CDR3 spans 13 amino acids. Germline V CDR1 and CDR2: GTSNPN, SVGIG (reference sequence). The J segment lost 5 bases and the V segment lost 1 base, leaving 3 bases of the junction unmatched. The CDR3 here is CAWSGTGGTEAFF. Here the CDR3 DNA reads TGTGCCTGGAGTGGTACAGGGGGAACTGAAGCTTTCTTT.

The gene calls are TRBV4-3 and TRBJ2-7, with D perhaps TRBD2 (5 bases). Germline CDR1 LGHNA, CDR2 YSLEER. V shed 0 bases and J shed 7 bases, with 22 bases lying between them. There are 17 residues in the CDR3. This CDR3 is CASSQDLRGVGSGEQYF. The CDR3 DNA reads as TGCGCCAGCAGCCAAGACCTTCGGGGTGTTGGATCTGGTGAGCAGTACTTC.

The V gene is TRBV28, the J gene TRBJ2-3; TRBD1 agrees at 7 bases. Per the germline V gene, CDR1 is MDHEN and CDR2 is SYDVKM. The CDR3 loop spans 15 amino acids. J lost 2 bases, V lost 10 bases, and 12 bases had no gene match. CDR3 in DNA: TGTGCCACTTGGGGCGACAGGGAAAACACAGATACGCAGTATTTT. Protein: CATWGDRENTDTQYF.

This clone was counted between two and nine times. This rearrangement joins TRBV6-5 to TRBJ1-3; 7 bases map to TRBD1. V gave up 2 bases and J gave up 4 bases; unmatched junction bases: 8. The CDR3 covers 16 residues. Germline assignment: CDR1 MNHEY and CDR2 SVGAGI. The CDR3 DNA follows: TGTGCCAGCAGTTACGCCCCCACAGGGGTCGGAAACACCATATATTTT. Its protein is CASSYAPTGVGNTIYF.

This clone turned up a few times. The rearrangement joins TRBV4-3 to TRBJ1-6; D is unclear. V lost 0 bases to trimming and J lost 5 bases, with 11 bases between them. There are 16 residues in the CDR3. The V gene's germline CDR1 is LGHNA and CDR2 YSLEER. CDR3 nucleotide sequence: TGCGCCAGCAGCCAAGATCCCCTTCGGAATAATTCACCCCTCCACTTT. It specifies CASSQDPLRNNSPLHF.

This clone showed up just a few times. The CDR3 DNA reads as TGTGCCAGCAGAGGACAGGGCCTCTCTGGAAACACCATATATTTT. This gives the protein CASRGQGLSGNTIYF. J is TRBJ1-3 and V is TRBV6-5; 8 bases are shared with TRBD1. From germline, CDR1 is MNHEY and CDR2 SVGAGI. The length of the CDR3 is 15 residues. J lost 0 bases, V lost 6 bases, and 4 bases had no gene match.

The rearrangement uses TRBV6-4 and TRBJ2-3, with a weak D call TRBD1 (5 bases). Trimming removed 3 bases at V and 9 bases at J, with 13 bases between. This CDR3 spans 13 amino acids. Germline CDR1 is MRHNA and CDR2 is SNTAGT. Written as DNA, the CDR3 is TGTGCCAGCAGTGAAAACGGAAAGGGGACGCAGTATTTT. Its translation is CASSENGKGTQYF.

By frequency in the sample, this clone is medium-sized. DNA for the CDR3: TGTGCCAGCAGCACGATGGGACTCCAAACGCAGTATTTT. This translates into CASSTMGLQTQYF. The rearrangement links TRBV9 to TRBJ2-3; maybe TRBD2 (6 bases). This CDR3 spans 13 amino acids. V was clipped by 4 bases and J by 9 bases, with 15 bases between them. Germline V lookup: CDR1 SGDLS, CDR2 YYNGEE.